These 5 T cell receptor beta chains share one sample of origin, sequenced in a study of cytomegalovirus exposure and HLA in healthy donors. Sequencing was performed with immunoSEQ multiplex PCR; in TCRdb, only in-frame clones are kept and a portion is missing. Of almost 75,000 clones listed, around four fifths were seen once; the top ten hold around 2.9%. The specimen sequenced was PBMCs. The receptors originated from a man aged 25 to 45 in good health and CMV-seronegative.

This sequence joins TRBV7-8 and TRBJ2-3; D gene ambiguous. Germline V CDR1 and CDR2: SGHVS, FQNEAQ. V was cut by 1 base and J by 3 bases, with 11 bases left in between. CDR3 length equals 15 residues. This chain's CDR3 is CASSLGLGVTDTQYF. The CDR3 coding sequence is TGTGCCAGCAGCTTAGGGTTGGGCGTTACAGATACGCAGTATTTT.

V is TRBV10-3 and J is TRBJ1-1, with a weak D call TRBD1 (5 bases). V shed 7 bases and J shed 5 bases, with 14 bases lying between them. Germline V gene lookup returns CDR1 ENHRY and CDR2 SYGVKD. The CDR3 extends over 13 amino acids. The CDR3 region is CAIKVTGGTEAFF. The CDR3 DNA is TGTGCCATCAAAGTGACGGGGGGGACTGAAGCTTTCTTT.

V is TRBV6-1 and J is TRBJ2-5, with D perhaps TRBD2 (7 bases). CDR1 MNHNS and CDR2 SASEGT come from the germline V gene. The length of the CDR3 is 15 residues. V was shortened by 8 bases and J by 5 bases, with 21 bases between the two germline ends. The CDR3 is CASHLRGGVGETQYF. CDR3 nucleotides: TGTGCCAGCCACCTCAGGGGAGGGGTGGGGGAGACCCAGTACTTC.

CDR3 sequence: CASSIFRDRVDGYTF. DNA for the CDR3: TGTGCCAGTAGTATCTTCCGGGACAGGGTGGATGGCTACACCTTC. The chain employs TRBV19 and TRBJ1-2; TRBD1 agrees at 9 bases. The CDR3 has 15 residues. Germline V lookup: CDR1 LNHDA, CDR2 SQIVND (reference sequence). V lost 3 bases to trimming and J lost 6 bases; unmatched junction nucleotides: 8.

The chain has TRBV9 and TRBJ2-5; 8 bases align to TRBD2. The ends lost 3 bases at V and 2 bases at J; junction bases unmatched: 6. The length of the CDR3 is 15 residues. CDR1 is SGDLS, CDR2 YYNGEE, per germline. The CDR3 sequence: CASSAGGGRQETQYF. The CDR3 region has the DNA TGTGCCAGCAGCGCCGGGGGGGGTCGTCAAGAGACCCAGTACTTC.